Included here is one T cell receptor beta chain sequence, with context. What this receptor recognizes is not known. No base quality information exists; no much larger clone differs at one position. The CDR3 contains 14 residues, cysteine and phenylalanine counted. The retained sequence is limited to the CDR3, 42 bases, with the frame set at the first base. CDR1 and CDR2 were assigned from the germline V gene as MGHRA and YSYEKL. V has 2 bases trimmed and J has 4 bases trimmed; junction bases matching no gene number 4. This entry is derived from a study of blood T cell repertoires in COVID-19 (dated by TCRdb to the early 2020s). As for the study more broadly: Samples covering the acute and convalescent phases of COVID-19 were provided by collaborators in the United States, Italy and Spain. The dataset comprised deeply sampled blood TCRbeta repertoires from subjects exposed to, actively infected with, or recovered from COVID-19. A freely available public database, intended as a resource for researchers studying the immune response to SARS-CoV-2, is where the repertoires were released. Where available, HLA class I and class II types were taken from metadata supplied by the sample provider and were not determined by assay-based typing. The material from the prospective study consisted of cDNA or gDNA derived from T cells, B-cell-depleted T cells, or PBMCs. The sample metadata nearly always contained a de-identified subject ID, COVID-19 status, age in years and sex. The samples were drawn from two sources: the first 160 participants of the ongoing ImmuneRACE study, and 1,254 subjects contributed by 6 global collaborators. Points the paper makes about the study in general: The quantity of clinical and demographic metadata differed by source and by participant and was supplied without curation.

TCRbeta CDR3 regions were amplified from genomic DNA by means of the immunoSEQ Assay, a bias-controlled multiplex PCR. As for how the authors treated the data: The number of nucleated cells in each sample was estimated from the amplification of reference gene primers within the assay. To quantify the absolute abundance of each unique TCRbeta CDR3 rearrangement, sequence reads were collapsed and filtered. Productive Simpson clonality was computed per sample as the square root of Simpson's diversity index over productive rearrangements. In TCRdb, the immuneACCESS table is reduced to in-frame sequences with V and J assigned. These tables do not hold every clone; where another copy was compared, an unresolved V gene accounts for under half, and the others remain unexplained. V and J calls and clone size are copied from that table; D and trimming were computed from the DNA. The sample includes roughly 300,000 clones, with 86% observed a single time. The top ten clones comprise under 2% of the sample.

Collaborating institutions collected whole blood in K2EDTA tubes following their own protocols. For TCRbeta analysis, collaborator samples were shipped as frozen whole blood, as isolated PBMCs, or as DNA extracted from either sample type. The clonotype comes from a woman aged 45-59 years with acute or convalescent COVID-19. The chain couples TRBV4-1 to TRBJ1-1, and 7 bases in between align with TRBD1. Sequenced input: peripheral blood. The CDR3 reads CASSQTGTATEAFF. The DNA sequence reads TGCGCCAGCAGCCAAACCGGGACAGCCACTGAAGCTTTCTTT.